This TCR beta chain was captured in a study of a mutant IDH1 vaccine in newly diagnosed glioma. Notes on the study in general: Pseudoprogression seemed unrelated to changes in top peripheral T cell clonotypes.

TCRdb keeps only in-frame clones here, not all; method: immunoSEQ multiplex PCR. The table lists approximately 57,000 clones, roughly 81% of them singletons. Deletions cut 0 bases from V and 4 bases from J, with 4 bases between. CDR3 length: 11 amino acids. The germline V gene has CDR1 GTSNPN and CDR2 SVGIG (reference sequence). Noted time point: week 23, last vaccination. Vaccine doses each comprised 300 ug of mutant IDH1 20-mer peptide, with topical imiquimod. A word on this clone: What it binds is unknown. Other DNA sequences in the same sample also yield this CDR3.

The sequence was collected from a woman in her thirties or forties with glioma. Some clones in this sample may be carry-over from other donors' samples. The chain carries TRBV30 and TRBJ2-7; D ambiguous. The sample was PBMCs, taken from a glioma patient whose treatment included an IDH1 peptide vaccine. In DNA form, the CDR3 reads TGTGCCTGGAGTGTAGGGTACGAGCAGTACTTC. Translating it yields CAWSVGYEQYF.